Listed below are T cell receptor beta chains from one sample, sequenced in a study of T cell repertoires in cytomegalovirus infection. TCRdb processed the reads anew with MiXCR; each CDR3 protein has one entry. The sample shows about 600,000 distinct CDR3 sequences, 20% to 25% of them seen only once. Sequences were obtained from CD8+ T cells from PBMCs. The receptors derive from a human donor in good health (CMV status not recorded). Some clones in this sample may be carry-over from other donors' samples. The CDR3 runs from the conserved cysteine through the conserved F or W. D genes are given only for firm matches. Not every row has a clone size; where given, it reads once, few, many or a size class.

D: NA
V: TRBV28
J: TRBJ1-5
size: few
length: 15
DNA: TGTGCCAGCTTCCGTTGGGGGGCGCAGAGTCAGCCCCAGCATTTT
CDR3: CASFRWGAQSQPQHF

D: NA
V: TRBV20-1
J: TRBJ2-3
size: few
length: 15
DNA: TGCAGTGCTCGCCAAACTCCAGGGTCCAAAGATACGCAGTATTTT
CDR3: CSARQTPGSKDTQYF

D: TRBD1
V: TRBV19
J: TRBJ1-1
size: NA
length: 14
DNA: TGTGTCAGTAGTCATGGGACAGGGATGGCTGAAGCTTTCTTT
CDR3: CVSSHGTGMAEAFF

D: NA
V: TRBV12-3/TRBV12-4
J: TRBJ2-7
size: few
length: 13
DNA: TGTGCCAGCAGTTTATGGACAGAGTCCGAGCAGTACTTC
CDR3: CASSLWTESEQYF

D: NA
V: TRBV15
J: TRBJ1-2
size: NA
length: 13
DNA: TGTGCCACCAGCGGGGTGGCAATCTATGGCTACACCTTC
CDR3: CATSGVAIYGYTF

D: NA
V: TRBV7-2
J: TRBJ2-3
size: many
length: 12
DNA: TGTGCCAGCACCCTCGGAGGAGATACGCAGTATTTT
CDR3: CASTLGGDTQYF

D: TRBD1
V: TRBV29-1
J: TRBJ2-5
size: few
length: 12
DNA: TGCAGCGTTGAGGTACAGGGGGAGACCCAGTACTTC
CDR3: CSVEVQGETQYF

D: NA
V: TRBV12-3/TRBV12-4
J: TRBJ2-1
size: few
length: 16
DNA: TGTGCCAGCAGTTCATACCGGGACATAACCTTTTGGGAGCAGTTCTTC
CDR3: CASSSYRDITFWEQFF

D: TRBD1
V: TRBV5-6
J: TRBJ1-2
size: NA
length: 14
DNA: TGTGCCAGCCTACCGGGGACAGGGGACTATGGCTACACCTTC
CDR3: CASLPGTGDYGYTF

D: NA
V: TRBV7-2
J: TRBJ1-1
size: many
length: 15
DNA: TGTGCCAGCAGCTTAGAGGACAGTTTGAACACTGAAGCTTTCTTT
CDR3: CASSLEDSLNTEAFF

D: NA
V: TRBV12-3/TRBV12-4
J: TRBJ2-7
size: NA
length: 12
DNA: TGTACCAGCAGTTTAGTGGGGTCCGAGCAGTACTTC
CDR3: CTSSLVGSEQYF

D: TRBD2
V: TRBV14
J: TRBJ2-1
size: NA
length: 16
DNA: TGTGCCAGCAGCATCCGGAAGCGGGGTCAATACAATGAGCAGTTCTTC
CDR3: CASSIRKRGQYNEQFF

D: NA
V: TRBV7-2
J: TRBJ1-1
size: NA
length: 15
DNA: TGTGCCAGCAGCTTAGTAACAGCTATGAACACTGAAGCTTTCTTT
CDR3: CASSLVTAMNTEAFF

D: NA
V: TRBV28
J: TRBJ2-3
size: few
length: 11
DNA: TGTGCCAGCAGTTTAGGACCGGCGCAGTATTTT
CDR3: CASSLGPAQYF

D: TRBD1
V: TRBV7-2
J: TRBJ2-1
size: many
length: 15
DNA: TGTGCCAGCAGCTTAGTGGGACAGGCGTTCAATGAGCAGTTCTTC
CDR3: CASSLVGQAFNEQFF

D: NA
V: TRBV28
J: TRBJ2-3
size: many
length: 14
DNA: TGTGCCAGTACCGACAGGAAAGAATTGGATACGCAGTATTTT
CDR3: CASTDRKELDTQYF

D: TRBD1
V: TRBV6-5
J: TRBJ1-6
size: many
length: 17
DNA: TGTGCCAGCAGTTACTCGATTGGGGGACAGGTTAATTCACCCCTCCACTTT
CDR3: CASSYSIGGQVNSPLHF

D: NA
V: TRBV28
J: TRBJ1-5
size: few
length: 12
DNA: TGTGCCAGCAGTTTAAATAATCAGCCCCAGCATTTT
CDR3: CASSLNNQPQHF

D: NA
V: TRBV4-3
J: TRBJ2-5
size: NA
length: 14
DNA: TGCGCCAGCAGCCAAGATGGGGGAGGAGAGACCCAGTACTTC
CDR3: CASSQDGGGETQYF

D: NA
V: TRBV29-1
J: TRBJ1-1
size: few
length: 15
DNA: TGCAGCGCAGGACAGTTATTACAAGGGGACACTGAAGCTTTCTTT
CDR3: CSAGQLLQGDTEAFF

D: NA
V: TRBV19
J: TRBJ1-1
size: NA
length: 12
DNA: TGTGCCAGTGGACACACGAACACTGAAGCTTTCTTT
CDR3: CASGHTNTEAFF

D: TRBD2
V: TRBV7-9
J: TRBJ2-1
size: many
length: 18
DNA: TGTGCCAGCAGCTCGACTAGCGGGGGCCGACCCCGTACGGATGAGCAGTTCTTC
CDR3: CASSSTSGGRPRTDEQFF

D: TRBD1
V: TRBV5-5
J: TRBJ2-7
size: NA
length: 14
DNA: TGTGCCAGCAGCTCCTGGACAGGCCAACACGAGCAGTACTTC
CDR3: CASSSWTGQHEQYF

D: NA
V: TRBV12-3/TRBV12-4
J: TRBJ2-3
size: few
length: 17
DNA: TGTGCCAGCAGTTTTGAGCCCCCGGGGGACCGCACAGATACGCAGTATTTT
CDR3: CASSFEPPGDRTDTQYF

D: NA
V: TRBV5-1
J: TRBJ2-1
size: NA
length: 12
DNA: TGCGCCAGCAGCTTGGGACAGCGTGAGCAGTTCTTC
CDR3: CASSLGQREQFF

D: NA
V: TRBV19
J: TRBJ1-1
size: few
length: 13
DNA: TGTGCCAGTAGTATCACAGGGCACACTGAAGCTTTCTTT
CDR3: CASSITGHTEAFF

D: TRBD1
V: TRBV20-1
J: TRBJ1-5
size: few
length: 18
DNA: TGCAGTGCCGCTCAGATTGGGGACAGGGGAATAGGCAATCAGCCCCAGCATTTT
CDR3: CSAAQIGDRGIGNQPQHF

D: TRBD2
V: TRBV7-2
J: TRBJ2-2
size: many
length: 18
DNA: TGTGCCAGCAGCTTATCCGGCGGGGGAAAACGGAACACCGGGGAGCTGTTTTTT
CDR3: CASSLSGGGKRNTGELFF

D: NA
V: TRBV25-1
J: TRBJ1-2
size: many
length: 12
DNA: TGTGCCAGCAGTGAATACCGGGGGGGCTACACCTTC
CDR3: CASSEYRGGYTF

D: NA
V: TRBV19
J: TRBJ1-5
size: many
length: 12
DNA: TGTGCCACCAGTAGTGGCAATCAGCCCCAGCATTTT
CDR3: CATSSGNQPQHF

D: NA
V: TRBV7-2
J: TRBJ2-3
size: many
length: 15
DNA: TGTGCCAGCAGCTTAGGGGGGGCAAGGACAGATACGCAGTATTTT
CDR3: CASSLGGARTDTQYF

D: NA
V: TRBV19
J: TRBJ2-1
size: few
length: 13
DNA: TGTGCCAGTAGTACCAACTCCTACAATGAGCAGTTCTTC
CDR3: CASSTNSYNEQFF

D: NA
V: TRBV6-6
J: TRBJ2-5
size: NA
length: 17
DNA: TGTGCCAGCAGTTACCCGAAGGAGGGCTCGGACCAAGAGACCCAGTACTTC
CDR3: CASSYPKEGSDQETQYF

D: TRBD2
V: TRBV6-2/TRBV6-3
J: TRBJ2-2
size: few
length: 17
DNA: TGTGCCAGCAGTCAGAGACTAGCGGGGGGGCCGACCGGGGAGCTGTTTTTT
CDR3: CASSQRLAGGPTGELFF

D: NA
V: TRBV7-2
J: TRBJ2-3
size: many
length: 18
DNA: TGTGCCAGCAGCCCCCCCTTGGGACGCCCTCCTTTTTCGGATACGCAGTATTTT
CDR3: CASSPPLGRPPFSDTQYF

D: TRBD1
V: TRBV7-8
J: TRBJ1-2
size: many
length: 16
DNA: TGTGCCAGCAGCCCTAGAAGGGGACAGTCAAACTATGGCTACACCTTC
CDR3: CASSPRRGQSNYGYTF

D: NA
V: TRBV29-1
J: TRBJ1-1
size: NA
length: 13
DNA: TGCAGCGTTGGAGAGTTGGGGGACACTGAAGCTTTCTTT
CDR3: CSVGELGDTEAFF

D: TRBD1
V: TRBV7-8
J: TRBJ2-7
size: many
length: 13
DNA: TGTGCCAGCAGCGGGGACAGGGTTTCCGAGCAGTACTTC
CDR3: CASSGDRVSEQYF

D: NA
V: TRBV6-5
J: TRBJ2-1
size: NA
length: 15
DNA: TGTGCCAGCAGTTACTCGCAGATACAGAACAATGAGCAGTTCTTC
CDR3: CASSYSQIQNNEQFF

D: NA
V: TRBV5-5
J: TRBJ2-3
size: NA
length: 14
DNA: TGTGCCAGCAGCTTAGGGCAGGGGATGGATACGCAGTATTTT
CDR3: CASSLGQGMDTQYF

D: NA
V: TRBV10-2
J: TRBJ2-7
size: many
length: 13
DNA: TGCGCCAGCCGACTTGACAGAACCTACGAGCAGTACTTC
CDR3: CASRLDRTYEQYF

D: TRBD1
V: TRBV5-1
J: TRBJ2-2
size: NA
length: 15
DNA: TGCGCCAGCAGCGACGGGACAGGGGACACCGGGGAGCTGTTTTTT
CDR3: CASSDGTGDTGELFF

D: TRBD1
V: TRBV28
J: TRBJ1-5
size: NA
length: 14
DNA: TGTGCCAGCAGCCAGGGGGTTGAACGCCAGCCCCAGCATTTT
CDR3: CASSQGVERQPQHF

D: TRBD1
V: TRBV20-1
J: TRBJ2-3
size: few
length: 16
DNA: TGCAGTGCTAGAGATTGGGACAGGGGCAGTACAGATACGCAGTATTTT
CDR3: CSARDWDRGSTDTQYF

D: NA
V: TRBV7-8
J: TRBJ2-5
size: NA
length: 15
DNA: TGTGCCAGCACCACCTCTAAGGGTAGCCAAGAGACCCAGTACTTC
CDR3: CASTTSKGSQETQYF

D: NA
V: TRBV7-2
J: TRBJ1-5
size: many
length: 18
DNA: TGTGCCAGCAGCTCGGACAGTCCCACGATCTATAGCAATCAGCCCCAGCATTTT
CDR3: CASSSDSPTIYSNQPQHF

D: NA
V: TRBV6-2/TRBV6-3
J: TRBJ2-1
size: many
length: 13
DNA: TGTGCCAGCAGTTACCTGGGCTACAATGAGCAGTTCTTC
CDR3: CASSYLGYNEQFF

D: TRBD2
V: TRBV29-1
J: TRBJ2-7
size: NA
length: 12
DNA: TGCAGCGTTGGAAGCGGGGCTTACGAGCAGTACTTC
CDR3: CSVGSGAYEQYF

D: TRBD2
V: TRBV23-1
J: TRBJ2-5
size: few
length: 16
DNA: TGCGCCAGCAGTCAATCAACTAGCGGGTACCAAGAGACCCAGTACTTC
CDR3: CASSQSTSGYQETQYF

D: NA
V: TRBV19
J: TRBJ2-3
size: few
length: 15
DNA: TGTGCCAGTAGTTGGGCGCTAGCCTCCACAGATACGCAGTATTTT
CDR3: CASSWALASTDTQYF

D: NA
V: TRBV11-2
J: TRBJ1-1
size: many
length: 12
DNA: TGTGCCAGCAGCCAACAGGGAACTGAAGCTTTCTTT
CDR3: CASSQQGTEAFF

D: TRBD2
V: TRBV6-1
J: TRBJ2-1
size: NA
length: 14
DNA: TGTGCCAGCAGGAGCGGGGGGCTTAACAATGAGCAGTTCTTC
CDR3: CASRSGGLNNEQFF

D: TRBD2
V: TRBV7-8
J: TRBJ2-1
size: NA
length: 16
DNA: TGTGCCAGCAGCCCGAGGACTAGCGGGGCCCGGGTCGGGCAGTTCTTC
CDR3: CASSPRTSGARVGQFF

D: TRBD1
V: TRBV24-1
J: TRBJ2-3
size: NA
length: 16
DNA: TGTGCCACCAGTGATTTGCAGGGGGCCTTCACAGATATGCAGTATTTT
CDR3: CATSDLQGAFTDMQYF

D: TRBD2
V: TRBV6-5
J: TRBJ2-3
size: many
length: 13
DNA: TGTGCCAGCAGCGGGGGGAGCACAGATACGCAGTATTTT
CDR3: CASSGGSTDTQYF

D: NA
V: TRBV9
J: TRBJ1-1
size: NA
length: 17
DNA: TGTGCCAGCAGCGTAGCACACAACCCCGATCTGAACACTGAAGCTTTCTTT
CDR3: CASSVAHNPDLNTEAFF

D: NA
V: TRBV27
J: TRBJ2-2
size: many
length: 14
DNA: TGTGCCAGCAGCCTCCGAAGCTTTAACGGGGAGCTGTTTTTT
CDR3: CASSLRSFNGELFF

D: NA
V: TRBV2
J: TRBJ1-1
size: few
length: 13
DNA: TGTGCCAGCAGTGAACTCCACTCAGGGGTCGAGCTATTT
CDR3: CASSELHSGVELF

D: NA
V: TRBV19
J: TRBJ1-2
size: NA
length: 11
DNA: TGTGCCAGCAGACAGCGCTATGGCTACACCTTC
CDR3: CASRQRYGYTF

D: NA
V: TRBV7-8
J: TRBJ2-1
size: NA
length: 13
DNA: TGTGCCAGCAGCTTAGGGCAGGGCCTTGAGCAGTTCTTC
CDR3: CASSLGQGLEQFF